This section outlines one T cell receptor beta chain sequence together with its context. Its specificity is not known. The CDR3 is 14 amino acids. CDR1 and CDR2 (germline): SGHVS, FNYEAQ. V gave up 5 bases and J gave up 4 bases, with 11 bases separating them. These data originate in a study of OX40 agonist ivuxolimab in advanced cancers. Study-level background: Under the entry rules, prior anti-PD-1, anti-PD-L1 or anti-CTLA-4 therapy was allowed, and approximately 40% had some. Study-level points and caveats: Among the nonresponders, some also had low normalized T-cell clonal expansion. With doses of 0.1 to 3.0 mg/kg, CD4+ and CD8+ blood T cells had undergone clonal expansion by week 6.

Generated by immunoSEQ multiplex PCR, the TCRdb table keeps only in-frame clones and is missing some. Found here are roughly 43,000 clones, 70% to 90% of them singletons; the top ten hold about 12%. Blood was sampled at baseline, cycle 4 day 1, and cycle 7 day 1. This clonotype was obtained from an adult with an advanced solid tumor such as melanoma, head and neck, liver or kidney cancer. Source: CD4+ or CD8+ T cells sorted from blood, taken in a trial of the OX40 agonist ivuxolimab. The chain employs TRBV7-6 and TRBJ2-2; TRBD1 might be the D (5 bases). CDR3 sequence: CASSPDRVTGELFF. The CDR3 coding sequence is TGTGCCAGCAGCCCCGACAGAGTCACCGGGGAGCTGTTTTTT.